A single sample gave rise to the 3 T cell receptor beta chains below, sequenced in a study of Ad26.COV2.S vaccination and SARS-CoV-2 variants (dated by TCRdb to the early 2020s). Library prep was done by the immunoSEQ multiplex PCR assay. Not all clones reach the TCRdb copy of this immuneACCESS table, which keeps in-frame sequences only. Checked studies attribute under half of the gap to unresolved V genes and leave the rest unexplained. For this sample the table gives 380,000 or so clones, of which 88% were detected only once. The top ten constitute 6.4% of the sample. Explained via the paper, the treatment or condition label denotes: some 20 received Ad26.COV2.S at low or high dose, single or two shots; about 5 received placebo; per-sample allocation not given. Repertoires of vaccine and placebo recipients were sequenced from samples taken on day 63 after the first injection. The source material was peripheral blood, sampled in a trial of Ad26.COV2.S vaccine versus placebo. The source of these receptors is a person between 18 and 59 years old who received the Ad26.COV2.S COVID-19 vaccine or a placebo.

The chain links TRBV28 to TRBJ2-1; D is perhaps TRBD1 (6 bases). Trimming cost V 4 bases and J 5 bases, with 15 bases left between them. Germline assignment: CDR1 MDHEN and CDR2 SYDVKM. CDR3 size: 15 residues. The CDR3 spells CASSSDRKINNEQFF. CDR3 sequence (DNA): TGTGCCAGCAGTTCGGACAGAAAGATTAACAATGAGCAGTTCTTC.

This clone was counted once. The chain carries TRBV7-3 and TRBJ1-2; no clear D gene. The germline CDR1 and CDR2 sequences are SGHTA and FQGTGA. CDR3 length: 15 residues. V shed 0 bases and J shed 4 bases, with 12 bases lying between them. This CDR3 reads CASSLTGRAIYGYTF. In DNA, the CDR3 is TGTGCCAGCAGCTTAACGGGCCGGGCCATCTATGGCTACACCTTC.

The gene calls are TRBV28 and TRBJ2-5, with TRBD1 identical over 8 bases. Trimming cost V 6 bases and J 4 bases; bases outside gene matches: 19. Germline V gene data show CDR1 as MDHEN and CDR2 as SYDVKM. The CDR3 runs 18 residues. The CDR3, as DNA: TGTGCCAGCAGCCGAGGAGGGGGGACAGGAGGCCTTCGAGAGACCCAGTACTTC. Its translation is CASSRGGGTGGLRETQYF. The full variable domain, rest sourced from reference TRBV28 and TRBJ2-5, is DVKVTQSSRYLVKRTGEKVFLECVQDMDHENMFWYRQDPGLGLRLIYFSYDVKMKEKGDIPEGYSVSREKKERFSLILESASTNQTSMYLCASSRGGGTGGLRETQYFGPGTRLLVL.